This section outlines one T cell receptor (beta chain) sequence together with its context. Its antigen is still unknown. Germline assignment: CDR1 LGHDT and CDR2 YNNKEL (reference sequence). V gave up 7 bases and J gave up 4 bases, with 8 bases separating them. CDR3 length equals 12 residues. The data were obtained in a study of HIV-infected patients and healthy controls. Points from the study as a whole: Untreated HIV+ repertoires had roughly threefold fewer distinct CDR3s and lower Shannon diversity than healthy controls. Mean usage of eight alpha and eight beta V genes differed significantly in HIV-infected patients versus controls.

Alpha and beta constant-region primers primed reverse transcription of around 0.5 ug RNA. Using multiplexing indices, alpha and beta chain libraries were generated apart by chain-specific third strand synthesis. Via MiXCR, TCRdb re-called the 5' RACE reads, giving one row per CDR3 protein. The sample shows 6,600 or so distinct CDR3 sequences, roughly 9.8% of them seen only once. No cell fractionation was done, so the repertoire covers all unsorted peripheral blood T cells. A 2.5 ml peripheral blood sample was taken for RNA. Donors were HIV-infected adults who had not yet started antiretroviral therapy but were about to begin.

The sample in question was blood, obtained before antiretroviral therapy. The receptor comes from an adult with HIV infection. The chain is built from TRBV3-1 and TRBJ1-3; unclear D gene. CDR3 sequence (DNA): TGTGCCAGCACCTCCTGGGGAAACACCATATATTTT. Protein product: CASTSWGNTIYF. The full variable domain, completed using reference TRBV3-1 and TRBJ1-3, is DTAVSQTPKYLVTQMGNDKSIKCEQNLGHDTMYWYKQDSKKFLKIMFSYNNKELIINETVPNRFSPKSPDKAHLNLHINSLELGDSAVYFCASTSWGNTIYFGEGSWLTVV.